This section outlines one T cell receptor beta chain sequence together with its context. TCRdb analysed the 5' RACE reads with MiXCR anew, one entry per CDR3 protein. The sample gives about 340,000 distinct CDR3 sequences, roughly an eighth of which show up once; around 6.9% is in the top ten. This specimen comes from a study of identical twins. The sample was also reused in another study, on yellow fever vaccine responses in identical twins.

The source is a woman aged 18-35 years in good health. The specimen was CD8+ T cells sorted from blood.

CDR3 DNA sequence: TGTGCCAGCAGTTTCGGTTCTAGCGGGATATACGAGCAGTACTTC. Its protein is CASSFGSSGIYEQYF. This chain uses TRBV27 with TRBJ2-7, with TRBD2 identical over 9 bases. Per germline, CDR1 MNHEY and CDR2 SMNVEV (reference sequence). The CDR3 extends over 15 amino acids. The junction had 7 bases not matched to a gene; V was cut back by 3 bases and J by 4 bases.